The rows below give T cell receptor beta chains drawn from one sample of a study of neurological immune-mediated disorders. A single record per CDR3 protein comes from TCRdb applying MiXCR to the 5' RACE reads. The sample consists of roughly 80,000 distinct CDR3 sequences, about 9.7% of them appearing once. The sample was PBMCs. The origin of the receptors is a man aged 50 to 60 in good health. Both conserved end residues are part of each CDR3.

TRBJ2-5,TRBV5-1,CASSPDSSEETQYF
TRBJ2-3,TRBV12-3/TRBV12-4,CASNKRAGQTTDTQYF
TRBJ2-7,TRBV5-1,CASSLYDYEQYF
TRBJ1-1,TRBV7-2,CASSSQRNTEAFF
TRBJ2-7,TRBV2,CASSLRGAGGAYEQYF
TRBJ2-3,TRBV7-2,CASSALAGTQYF
TRBJ1-3,TRBV4-1,CASSPPRATGNTIYF
TRBJ2-7,TRBV19,CASSFGASSYEQYF
TRBJ2-5,TRBV5-6,CASSFLQGTETQYF
TRBJ2-7,TRBV5-5,CASSLSGAYEQYF
TRBJ1-1,TRBV18,CASSPARQLNTEAFF
TRBJ2-3,TRBV7-9,CASSSESRVRDTQYF
TRBJ2-7,TRBV20-1,CSADLRQGALGYEQYF
TRBJ2-7,TRBV5-1,CASSLVMGDNYEQYF
TRBJ1-2,TRBV18,CASSPTGQGVGARYGYTF
TRBJ1-5,TRBV6-2/TRBV6-3,CASSAVEGRKNQPQHF
TRBJ2-1,TRBV7-8,CASSFRQGANEQFF
TRBJ2-2,TRBV7-8,CASSSLAGNTGELFF
TRBJ2-2,TRBV6-5,CASSKGQTVMGELFF
TRBJ2-5,TRBV5-1,CASSRTGEETQYF
TRBJ2-7,TRBV28,CASISVGTGPYEQYF
TRBJ2-7,TRBV27,CASSLAGLAAHYEQYF
TRBJ1-6,TRBV5-1,CASSTGQDNYNSPLHF
TRBJ2-1,TRBV7-2,CASSLESGGHNEQFF
TRBJ1-2,TRBV5-1,CASSGDRFGYTF
TRBJ2-1,TRBV20-1,CSASLGSGYNEQFF
TRBJ1-1,TRBV7-3,CASSWSGDTEAFF
TRBJ1-6,TRBV7-2,CASSKNRGFYNSPLHF
TRBJ2-3,TRBV3-1,CASSQGASSLGTGSTTDTQYF
TRBJ2-7,TRBV28,CASSTEYEQYF
TRBJ2-1,TRBV29-1,CSARTSNRNEQFF
TRBJ2-2,TRBV6-1,CASRKAGANTGELFF
TRBJ2-6,TRBV14,CASSQLRGPGANVLTF
TRBJ2-3,TRBV7-3,CASSIGRSSTDTQYF
TRBJ2-7,TRBV12-3/TRBV12-4,CASSSRVGGAGGPYEQYF
TRBJ1-4,TRBV7-9,CASSRRDSATNEKLFF
TRBJ2-5,TRBV18,CASSPVRSQETQYF
TRBJ2-5,TRBV9,CASSGLAGGPGETQYF
TRBJ1-4,TRBV7-9,CASSDPEGAREKLFF
TRBJ1-2,TRBV5-5,CASSPPGASYGYTF
TRBJ2-5,TRBV29-1,CSVESGAQETQYF
TRBJ1-2,TRBV20-1,CSATTGVRYGYTF